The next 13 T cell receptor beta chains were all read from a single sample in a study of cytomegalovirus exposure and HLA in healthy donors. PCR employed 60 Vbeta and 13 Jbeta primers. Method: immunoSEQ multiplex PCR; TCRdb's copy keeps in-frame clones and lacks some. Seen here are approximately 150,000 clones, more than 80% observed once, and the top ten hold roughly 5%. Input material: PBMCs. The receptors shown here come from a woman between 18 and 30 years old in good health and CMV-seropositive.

This CDR3 is CASSLSLSDRRAGLNTEAFF. CDR3 bases: TGTGCCAGCAGCTTATCGTTGTCCGACCGCCGTGCAGGGTTGAACACTGAAGCTTTCTTT. The genes are TRBV7-6 and TRBJ1-1; tentatively, D is TRBD1 (5 bases). The germline CDR1 and CDR2 sequences are SGHVS and FNYEAQ. CDR3 length equals 20 residues. V dropped 2 bases and J dropped 0 bases, with 25 bases sitting between them.

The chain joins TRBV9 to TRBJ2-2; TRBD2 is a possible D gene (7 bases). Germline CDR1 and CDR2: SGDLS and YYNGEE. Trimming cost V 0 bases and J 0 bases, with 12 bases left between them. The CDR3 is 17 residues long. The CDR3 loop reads CASSVVGGGANTGELFF. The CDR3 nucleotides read TGTGCCAGCAGCGTAGTTGGCGGGGGCGCGAACACCGGGGAGCTGTTTTTT. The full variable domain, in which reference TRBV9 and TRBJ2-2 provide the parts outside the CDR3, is DSGVTQTPKHLITATGQRVTLRCSPRSGDLSVYWYQQSLDQGLQFLIQYYNGEERAKGNILERFSAQQFPDLHSELNLSSLELGDSALYFCASSVVGGGANTGELFFGEGSRLTVL.

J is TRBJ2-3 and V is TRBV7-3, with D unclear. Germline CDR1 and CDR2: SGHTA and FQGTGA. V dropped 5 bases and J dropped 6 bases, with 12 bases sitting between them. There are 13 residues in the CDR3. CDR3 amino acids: CASSMSPVDTQYF. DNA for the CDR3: TGTGCCAGCAGCATGTCCCCTGTGGATACGCAGTATTTT.

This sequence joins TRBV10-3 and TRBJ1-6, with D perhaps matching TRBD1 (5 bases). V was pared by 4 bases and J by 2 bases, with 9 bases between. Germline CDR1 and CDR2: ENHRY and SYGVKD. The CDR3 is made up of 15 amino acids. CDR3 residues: CAISGEDTYNSPLHF. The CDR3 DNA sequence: TGTGCCATCAGTGGGGAGGACACCTATAATTCACCCCTCCACTTT.

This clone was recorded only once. The CDR3 DNA sequence: TGCGCCAGCAGCTGGAGCGCAAACACCGGGGAGCTGTTTTTT. Translation: CASSWSANTGELFF. This rearrangement joins TRBV5-1 to TRBJ2-2; D remains ambiguous. Germline assignment: CDR1 SGHRS and CDR2 YFSETQ. CDR3 length equals 14 residues. The V gene lost 3 bases and the J gene lost 2 bases, with 8 bases spanning the gap.

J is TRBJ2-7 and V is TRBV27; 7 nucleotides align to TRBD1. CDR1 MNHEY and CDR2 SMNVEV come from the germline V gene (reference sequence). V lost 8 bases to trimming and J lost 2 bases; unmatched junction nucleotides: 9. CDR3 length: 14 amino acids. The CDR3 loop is CASSPTQGAYEQYF. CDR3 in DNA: TGTGCCAGCTCTCCAACCCAGGGGGCCTACGAGCAGTACTTC.

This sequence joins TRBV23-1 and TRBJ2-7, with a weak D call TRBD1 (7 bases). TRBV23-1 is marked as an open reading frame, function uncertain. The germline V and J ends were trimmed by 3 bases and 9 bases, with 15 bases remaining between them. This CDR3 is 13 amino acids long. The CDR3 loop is CASSHPHRGGQYF. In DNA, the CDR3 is TGCGCCAGCAGTCATCCTCACAGGGGAGGGCAGTACTTC.

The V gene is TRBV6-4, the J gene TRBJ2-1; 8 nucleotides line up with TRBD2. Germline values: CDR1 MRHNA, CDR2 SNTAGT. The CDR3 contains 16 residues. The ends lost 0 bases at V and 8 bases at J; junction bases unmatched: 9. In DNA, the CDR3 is TGTGCCAGCAGTGACTCCGGACTAGCTAAAACCCATGAGCAGTTCTTC. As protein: CASSDSGLAKTHEQFF.

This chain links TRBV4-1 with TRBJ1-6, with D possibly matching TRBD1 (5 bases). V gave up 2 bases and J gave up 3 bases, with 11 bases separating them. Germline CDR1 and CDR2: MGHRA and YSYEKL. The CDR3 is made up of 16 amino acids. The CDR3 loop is CASSQRGGGYNSPLHF. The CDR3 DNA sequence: TGCGCCAGCAGCCAAAGGGGCGGGGGCTATAATTCACCCCTCCACTTT.

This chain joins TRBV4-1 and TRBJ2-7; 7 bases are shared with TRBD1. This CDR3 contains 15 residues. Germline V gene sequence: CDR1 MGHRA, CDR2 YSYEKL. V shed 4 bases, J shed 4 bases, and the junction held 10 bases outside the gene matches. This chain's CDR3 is CASSLTGTAYYEQYF. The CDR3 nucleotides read TGCGCCAGCAGCCTTACCGGGACAGCCTATTACGAGCAGTACTTC.

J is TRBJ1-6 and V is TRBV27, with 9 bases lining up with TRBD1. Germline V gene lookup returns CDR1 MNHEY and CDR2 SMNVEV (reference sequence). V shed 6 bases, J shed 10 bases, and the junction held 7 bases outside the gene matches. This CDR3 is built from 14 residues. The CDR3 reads CASRSEDRGSPLHF. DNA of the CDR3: TGTGCCAGCAGATCTGAGGACAGGGGCTCACCCCTCCACTTT.

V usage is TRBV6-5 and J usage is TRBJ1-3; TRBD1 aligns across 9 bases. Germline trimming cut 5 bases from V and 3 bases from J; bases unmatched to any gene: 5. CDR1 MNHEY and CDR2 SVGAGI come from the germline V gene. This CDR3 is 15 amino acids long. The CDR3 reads CASSTLTGGGNTIYF. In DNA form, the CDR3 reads TGTGCCAGCAGTACCCTGACAGGGGGTGGAAACACCATATATTTT.

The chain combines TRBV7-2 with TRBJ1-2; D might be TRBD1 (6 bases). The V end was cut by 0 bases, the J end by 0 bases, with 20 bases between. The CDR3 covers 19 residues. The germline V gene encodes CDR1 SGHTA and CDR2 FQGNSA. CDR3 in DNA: TGTGCCAGCAGCTTAGCTCGGACGGCAACAGGGATCCCTAACTATGGCTACACCTTC. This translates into CASSLARTATGIPNYGYTF.